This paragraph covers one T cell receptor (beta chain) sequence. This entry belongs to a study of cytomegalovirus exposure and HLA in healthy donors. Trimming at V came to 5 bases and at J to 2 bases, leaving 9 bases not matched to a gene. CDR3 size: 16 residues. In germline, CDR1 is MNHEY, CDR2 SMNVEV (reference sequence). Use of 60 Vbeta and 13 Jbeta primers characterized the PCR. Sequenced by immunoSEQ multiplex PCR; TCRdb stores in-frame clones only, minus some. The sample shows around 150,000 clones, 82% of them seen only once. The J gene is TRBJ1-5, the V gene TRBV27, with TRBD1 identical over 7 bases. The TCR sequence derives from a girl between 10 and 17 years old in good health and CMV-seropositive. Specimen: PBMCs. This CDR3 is CASSPLRGYRNQPQHF. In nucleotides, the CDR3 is TGTGCCAGCAGTCCCCTCAGGGGGTATCGCAATCAGCCCCAGCATTTT.